This T cell receptor beta chain came from a study of identical twins. General observations from the study: Cord blood beta clonotypes present at high abundance carried fewer insertions; no such pattern appeared in memory repertoires. Out-of-frame beta chain sequences displayed weaker excess sharing between twins. Models predicted less out-of-frame TCR alpha sharing in monozygotic twins than was found.

This CDR3 comprises 15 residues. The V end was cut by 5 bases, the J end by 4 bases, with 17 bases between. CDR1 and CDR2 from the germline V gene are SGHDN and FVKESK. TCRdb passed the 5' RACE reads through MiXCR, listing each CDR3 protein once. Found here are hundreds of thousands of distinct CDR3 sequences, over 8.5% of them singletons; the top ten hold 0.98%. This clonotype was picked up many times. No antigen is known for it. These sequences were also reported in another study, on yellow fever vaccine responses in identical twins. That study adds: The T cell response to vaccination in identical twins was reportedly partly convergent and partly personalized.

This receptor was obtained from a woman between 18 and 29 years old in good health. V gene TRBV14 combines with J gene TRBJ2-5; D is unresolved. The sample taken for sequencing was PBMCs. The CDR3 DNA follows: TGTGCCAGCAGCTCCGAGAAATCAAGTCGAGAGACCCAGTACTTC. Translated, it gives CASSSEKSSRETQYF.